This is a list of T cell receptor beta chains from one sample in a study of OX40 agonist ivuxolimab in advanced cancers. The repertoire was sequenced with immunoSEQ multiplex PCR; TCRdb's copy has only in-frame clones and lacks some. The table records under 80,000 clones, around 86% of them present only once. Sequencing was performed on CD4+ or CD8+ T cells sorted from blood, taken in a trial of the OX40 agonist ivuxolimab. These receptors all come from an adult with an advanced solid tumor such as melanoma, head and neck, liver or kidney cancer. CDR3s include the opening cysteine and the closing phenylalanine or tryptophan. The D gene is left open where the match is weak. Clone size, where shown, is once, few, many, or a class for clones that have expanded.

d_gene,abundance,j_gene,v_gene,CDR3nt,CDR3aa
.,.,TRBJ2-2,TRBV7-2,TGTGCCAGCAGCTTAGTAGGGAACACCGGGGAGCTGTTTTTT,CASSLVGNTGELFF
.,.,TRBJ1-4,TRBV28,TGTGCCAGCAGTTCGGGATATCTTGAAAAACTGTTTTTT,CASSSGYLEKLFF
TRBD2,.,TRBJ2-2,TRBV4-2,TGTGCCAGCAGCCAGGCCGCTAGCGGGGGGAACACCGGGGAGCTGTTTTTT,CASSQAASGGNTGELFF
TRBD2,.,TRBJ2-1,TRBV18,TGTGCCAGCTCACGGGCGGGAGACAATGAGCAGTTCTTC,CASSRAGDNEQFF
.,.,TRBJ2-2,TRBV18,TGTGCCAGCTCACCACAGGGGGGCACCGGGGAGCTGTTTTTT,CASSPQGGTGELFF
TRBD2,.,TRBJ2-3,TRBV5-1,TGCGCCAGCAGCTTAGGACTAGCGGGGGTTAGCACAGATACGCAGTATTTT,CASSLGLAGVSTDTQYF
.,few,TRBJ1-1,TRBV9,TGTGCCAGCAGCAAAGATAGACGGGACACTGAAGCTTTCTTT,CASSKDRRDTEAFF
.,.,TRBJ1-5,TRBV6-5,TGTGCCAGCAGTCTTGGGGGGGTGGAGCCCCAGCATTTT,CASSLGGVEPQHF
.,.,TRBJ2-7,TRBV7-9,TGTGCCAGCAGCTTATACGCTTTTCAGGGAAGGGCCGCATACGAGCAGTACTTC,CASSLYAFQGRAAYEQYF
.,.,TRBJ1-1,TRBV28,TGTGCCAGCAGCCCTACAGGGTACCTGACCATTGAAGCTTTCTTT,CASSPTGYLTIEAFF
.,.,TRBJ1-1,TRBV9,TGTGCCAGCAGCCCAAACAGGGACGGGACTGAAGCTTTCTTT,CASSPNRDGTEAFF
.,.,TRBJ1-5,TRBV7-2,TGTGCCAGCAGCTTAGGCCCGGATCAGCCCCAGCATTTT,CASSLGPDQPQHF
TRBD1,.,TRBJ2-5,TRBV11-2,TGTGCCAGCAGCAAAACAGGGGCAGAGACCCAGTACTTC,CASSKTGAETQYF
.,.,TRBJ1-4,TRBV7-9,TGTGCCAGCGAATGGGGGGTGAATGAAAAACTGTTTTTT,CASEWGVNEKLFF
.,once,TRBJ2-4,TRBV18,TGTGCCAGCTCACCCCCACGAGGGGAGAGTGGAAACATTCAGTACTTC,CASSPPRGESGNIQYF
.,.,TRBJ2-5,TRBV5-1,TGCGCCAGCAGCTTAACTCCGGGACGGCAGCAAGAGACCCAGTACTTC,CASSLTPGRQQETQYF
.,once,TRBJ1-1,TRBV4-1,TGCGCCAGCAGCCACACGGGACCCCCGGACACTGAAGCTTTCTTT,CASSHTGPPDTEAFF
TRBD1,.,TRBJ2-7,TRBV7-2,TGTGCCAGCAGCCGAGCCCGGGACAGGGTCTACGAGCAGTACTTC,CASSRARDRVYEQYF
.,.,TRBJ2-3,TRBV2,TGTGCCAGCAGTGAAAGGCAAGGGTATACGCAGTATTTT,CASSERQGYTQYF
.,.,TRBJ2-7,TRBV28,TGTGCCAGCACTCTGGGAGGCGCTAGCTCCTACGAGCAGTACTTC,CASTLGGASSYEQYF
TRBD1,.,TRBJ2-7,TRBV6-1,TGTGCCAGCAGACTACAGGGGGCGCGGGAGCAGTACTTC,CASRLQGAREQYF
.,.,TRBJ2-3,TRBV30,TGTGCCTGGAGTGTACGACAAGATACGCAGTATTTT,CAWSVRQDTQYF
.,.,TRBJ2-7,TRBV7-9,TGTGCCAGCAGCCTACAACGGGAAGGCTCCTACGAGCAGTACTTC,CASSLQREGSYEQYF
.,.,TRBJ1-2,TRBV29-1,TGCAGCGCCTTAGGTAATGGCTACACCTTC,CSALGNGYTF
.,once,TRBJ2-7,TRBV7-8,TGTGCCAGCAGCTTCGGGGTTCCCTACGAGCAGTACTTC,CASSFGVPYEQYF
TRBD2,.,TRBJ2-1,TRBV5-1,TGCGCCAGCAGCTCTCGGACTAGCGGGAGTAATGAGCAGTTCTTC,CASSSRTSGSNEQFF
.,.,TRBJ1-5,TRBV27,TGTGCCATGGGGGGGTATTATCAGCCCCAGCATTTT,CAMGGYYQPQHF
.,.,TRBJ2-1,TRBV6-1,TGTGCCAGCGAGAAAACCTACAATGAGCAGTTCTTC,CASEKTYNEQFF
.,.,TRBJ2-1,TRBV11-1,TGTGCCAGCAGCCAGAGAAAACCCCAGGTCGACAATGAGCAGTTCTTC,CASSQRKPQVDNEQFF
TRBD2,.,TRBJ2-2,TRBV11-2,TGTGCCAGCAGCTTACTGTCGTCGGGGGGCACCGGGGAGCTGTTTTTT,CASSLLSSGGTGELFF
.,once,TRBJ1-2,TRBV5-6,TGTGCCAGCAGCCCAACAGGGCAGGGAGGCTACACCTTC,CASSPTGQGGYTF
TRBD1,.,TRBJ1-1,TRBV19,TGTGCCAGTAGTGGAGGACAGGGGTCCAACACTGAAGCTTTCTTT,CASSGGQGSNTEAFF
TRBD2,.,TRBJ2-3,TRBV30,TGTGCCTGGGCCAGAACTAGCGGGGTAGCAGATACGCAGTATTTT,CAWARTSGVADTQYF
TRBD1,.,TRBJ2-2,TRBV4-3,TGCGCCAGCAGCCAAGATCCAGGGGGAATCGGGGAGCTGTTTTTT,CASSQDPGGIGELFF
.,.,TRBJ1-2,TRBV28,TGTGCCAGCACATTGGGGGCAGGAGTTAACTATGGCTACACCTTC,CASTLGAGVNYGYTF
.,.,TRBJ1-1,TRBV13,TGTGCCAGCAGCCCTCAACACAGGAAAGCTTTCTTT,CASSPQHRKAFF
.,once,TRBJ2-1,TRBV4-3,TGCGCCAGCAGCCAAGATTGGTTCGGGGGCCGCGAGCAGTTCTTC,CASSQDWFGGREQFF
TRBD1,.,TRBJ2-1,TRBV28,TGTGCCAGCAGTATGTACAGGGGCTCGCTACAAGGGGAGCAGTTCTTC,CASSMYRGSLQGEQFF
TRBD1,.,TRBJ1-2,TRBV7-9,TGTGCCAGCAGCAAGGCCGGGACAGGCCCAAAGGGCTACACCTTC,CASSKAGTGPKGYTF
.,few,TRBJ1-1,TRBV28,TGTGCCAGCAGTTTTAGTGAATACACTGAAGCTTTCTTT,CASSFSEYTEAFF
.,.,TRBJ1-2,TRBV5-1,TGCGCCAGCGGCGGGGGGGAGTGGTATGGCTACACCTTC,CASGGGEWYGYTF
TRBD1,few,TRBJ2-6,TRBV5-4,TGTGCCAGCAGCGGACAGGGGGCAGGTGGGGCCAACGTCCTGACTTTC,CASSGQGAGGANVLTF
.,.,TRBJ1-6,TRBV12-2,TGTGCAAGTCGCTCCGGGACAGGGATTTCACCCCTCCACTTT,CASRSGTGISPLHF
.,.,TRBJ1-5,TRBV7-2,TGTGCCAGCAGCTTCCAGGAGTATCAGCCCCAGCATTTT,CASSFQEYQPQHF
.,.,TRBJ2-7,TRBV5-1,TGCGCCAGCAGCTTGGGACAGGATTTGAGGGAGAAGGACTTC,CASSLGQDLREKDF
.,.,TRBJ2-7,TRBV7-2,TGTGCCAGCAGCCAGCGGGCAGGGTCCTACGAGCAGTACTTC,CASSQRAGSYEQYF
.,.,TRBJ2-3,TRBV2,TGTGCCAGCCGACTGGGGGAGAGAAATACGCAGTATTTT,CASRLGERNTQYF
.,.,TRBJ1-5,TRBV18,TGTGCCAGCTCACCCACAGGGTTAGGCAATCAGCCCCAGCATTTT,CASSPTGLGNQPQHF
TRBD1,.,TRBJ2-1,TRBV27,TGTGCCAGCAGTGCCGACAGGGGACCTACGAATGAGCAGTTCTTC,CASSADRGPTNEQFF
.,.,TRBJ2-5,TRBV4-2,TGTGCCAGCAGCCAAGAATTCCAGGGGGGCAATAACCAAGAGACCCAGTACTTC,CASSQEFQGGNNQETQYF
.,.,TRBJ2-7,TRBV18,TGTGCCAGCTCAGAAGGGACGGGAGCCTACGAGCAGTACTTC,CASSEGTGAYEQYF
.,.,TRBJ1-5,TRBV27,TGTGCCAGCAGTCTGAGAGATAGCAATCAGCCCCAGCATTTT,CASSLRDSNQPQHF